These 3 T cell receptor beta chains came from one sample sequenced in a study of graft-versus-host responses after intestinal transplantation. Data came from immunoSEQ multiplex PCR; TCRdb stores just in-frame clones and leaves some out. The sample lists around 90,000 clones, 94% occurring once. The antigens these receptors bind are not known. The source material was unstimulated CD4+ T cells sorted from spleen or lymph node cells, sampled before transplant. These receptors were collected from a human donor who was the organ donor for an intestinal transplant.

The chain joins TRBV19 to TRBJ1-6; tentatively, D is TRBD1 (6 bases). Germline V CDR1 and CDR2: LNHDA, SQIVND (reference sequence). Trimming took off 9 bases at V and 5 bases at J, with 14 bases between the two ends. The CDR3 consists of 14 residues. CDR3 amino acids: CARPSGANNSPLHF. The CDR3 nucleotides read TGTGCCAGACCCTCGGGGGCTAATAATTCACCCCTCCACTTT.

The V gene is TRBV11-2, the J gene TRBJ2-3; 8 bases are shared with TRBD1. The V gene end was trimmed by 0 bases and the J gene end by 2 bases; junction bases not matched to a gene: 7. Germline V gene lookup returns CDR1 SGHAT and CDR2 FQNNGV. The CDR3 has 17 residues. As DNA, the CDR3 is TGTGCCAGCAGCTTAGAGTTTGGACAGGGATCCACAGATACGCAGTATTTT. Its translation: CASSLEFGQGSTDTQYF.

The CDR3: CASSYSGNTEAFF. The CDR3 DNA sequence: TGTGCCAGCTCATACAGCGGGAACACTGAAGCTTTCTTT. The V gene is TRBV18, the J gene TRBJ1-1; D is unclear. Germline assignment: CDR1 KGHSH and CDR2 LQKENI. With 5 bases removed from V and 1 base from J, the gap between germline ends came to 8 bases. The CDR3 runs to 13 residues. Filled out from reference TRBV18 and TRBJ1-1, the complete variable domain reads NAGVMQNPRHLVRRRGQEARLRCSPMKGHSHVYWYRQLPEEGLKFMVYLQKENIIDESGMPKERFSAEFPKEGPSILRIQQVVRGDSAAYFCASSYSGNTEAFFGQGTRLTVV.